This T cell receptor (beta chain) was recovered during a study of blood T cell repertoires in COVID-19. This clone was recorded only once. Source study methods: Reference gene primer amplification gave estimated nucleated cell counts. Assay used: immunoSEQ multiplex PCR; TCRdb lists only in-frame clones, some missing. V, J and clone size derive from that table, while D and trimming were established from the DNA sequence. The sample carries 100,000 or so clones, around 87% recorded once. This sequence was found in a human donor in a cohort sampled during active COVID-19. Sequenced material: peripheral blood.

The CDR3 loop is CASSVQGTGSYEQYF. The DNA of the CDR3 is TGTGCCAGCAGCGTGCAAGGGACAGGCTCCTACGAGCAGTACTTC. The chain links TRBV9 to TRBJ2-7; 8 bases are shared with TRBD1. The CDR3 totals 15 residues. J was trimmed by 0 bases and V by 2 bases; bases with no gene match: 4. The germline V gene encodes CDR1 SGDLS and CDR2 YYNGEE. The entire variable domain, with the rest obtained from reference TRBV9 and TRBJ2-7, is as follows: DSGVTQTPKHLITATGQRVTLRCSPRSGDLSVYWYQQSLDQGLQFLIQYYNGEERAKGNILERFSAQQFPDLHSELNLSSLELGDSALYFCASSVQGTGSYEQYFGPGTRLTVT.